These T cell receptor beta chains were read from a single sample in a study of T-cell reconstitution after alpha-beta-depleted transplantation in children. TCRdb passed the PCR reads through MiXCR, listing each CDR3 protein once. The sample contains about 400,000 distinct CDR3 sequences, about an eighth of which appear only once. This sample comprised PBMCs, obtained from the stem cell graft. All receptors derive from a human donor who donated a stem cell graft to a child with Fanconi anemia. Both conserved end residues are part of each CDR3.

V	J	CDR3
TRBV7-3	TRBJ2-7	CAKDRGQYEQYF
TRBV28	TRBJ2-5	CASIRGTSQETQYF
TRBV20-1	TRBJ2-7	CSAGGGAYEQYF
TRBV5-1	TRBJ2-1	CASSLDLSSNNEQFF
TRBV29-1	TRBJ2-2	CSALRRPSFGLEGGELFF
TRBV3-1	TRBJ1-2	CASSQDNYGYTF
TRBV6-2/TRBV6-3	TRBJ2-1	CASSYPQGRGGEDEQFF
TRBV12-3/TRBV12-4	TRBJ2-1	CASSLRGAKFF
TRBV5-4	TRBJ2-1	CASSLGPIGEQFF
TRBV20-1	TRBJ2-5	CSAKKPGAGQETQYF
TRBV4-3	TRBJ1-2	CASSQDLRRGSGYTF
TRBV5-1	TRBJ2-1	CASSQIPGVEQFF
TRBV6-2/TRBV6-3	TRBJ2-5	CASTIQGETQYF
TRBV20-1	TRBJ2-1	CSAGGGTGVNEQFF
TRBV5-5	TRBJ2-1	CASSFDRTEQFF
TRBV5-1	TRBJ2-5	CASSLGPNGETQYF
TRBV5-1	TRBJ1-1	CASSLDSGFSFF
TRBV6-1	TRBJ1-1	CASSRGEARGTEAFF
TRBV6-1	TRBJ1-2	CASSEAYGKNYGYTF
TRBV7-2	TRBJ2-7	CASSLAGGDYYEQYF
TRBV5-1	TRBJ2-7	CASSLDPAAYEQYF
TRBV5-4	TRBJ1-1	CASSLDATYPTEAFF
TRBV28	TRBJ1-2	CASSVDGDFYGYTF
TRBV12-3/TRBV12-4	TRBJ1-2	CASSLDILSSYTF
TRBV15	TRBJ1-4	CATSRDATTGGKLFF
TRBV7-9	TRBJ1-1	CASSQRGQPYEAFF
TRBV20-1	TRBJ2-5	CSARDRMLFGETQYF
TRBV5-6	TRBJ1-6	CASSLNSLNSPLHF
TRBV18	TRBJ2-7	CASSPQTGAGEQYF
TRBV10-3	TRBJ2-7	CAISESSYEQYF
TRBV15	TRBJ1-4	CATWNNPPADEKLFF
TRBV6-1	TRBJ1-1	CASSATGTGVTEAFF
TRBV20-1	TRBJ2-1	CSASQAGGSYNEQFF
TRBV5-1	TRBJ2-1	CASSLYGYNEQFF
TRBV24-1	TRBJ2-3	CATSDQSTDTQYF
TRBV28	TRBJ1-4	CASTFLGEGSRFLNEKLFF
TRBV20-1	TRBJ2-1	CSAPAGASFYNEQFF
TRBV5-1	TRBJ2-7	CASSLAPGGYEQYF
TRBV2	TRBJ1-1	CASSSRQGVNTEAFF
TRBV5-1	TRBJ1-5	CASSLSPGRDNQPQHF
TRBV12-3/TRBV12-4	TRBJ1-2	CASSYGTLDYGYTF
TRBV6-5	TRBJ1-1	CASNGRDRGYGRNTEAFF
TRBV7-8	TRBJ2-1	CASSARGIFTPSYNEQFF
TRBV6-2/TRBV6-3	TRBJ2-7	CASSRAYYEQYF
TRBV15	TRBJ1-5	CATSKTVYSNQPQHF
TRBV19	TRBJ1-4	CASSRSTGTGNEKLFF